This T cell receptor beta chain stems from a study of blood T cell repertoires in COVID-19. Study information: T cells, B-cell-depleted T cells, or PBMCs provided the cDNA or gDNA that served as material.

Germline V gene sequence: CDR1 GTSNPN, CDR2 SVGIG (reference sequence). The V end lost 3 bases, the J end lost 4 bases, and 12 bases lay between the germline ends. This CDR3 spans 13 amino acids. Sequenced by immunoSEQ multiplex PCR; TCRdb stores in-frame clones only, minus some. The table includes about 160,000 clones, approximately 91% detected once. In its sample, this clone was seen a few times. This chain uses TRBV30 with TRBJ1-2; tentative D call: TRBD1 (6 bases). The sequencing input was peripheral blood. This sequence was found in a man in his fifties with acute or convalescent COVID-19. The CDR3 is CAWRWGQGYGYTF. CDR3 bases: TGTGCCTGGAGGTGGGGGCAGGGCTATGGCTACACCTTC.